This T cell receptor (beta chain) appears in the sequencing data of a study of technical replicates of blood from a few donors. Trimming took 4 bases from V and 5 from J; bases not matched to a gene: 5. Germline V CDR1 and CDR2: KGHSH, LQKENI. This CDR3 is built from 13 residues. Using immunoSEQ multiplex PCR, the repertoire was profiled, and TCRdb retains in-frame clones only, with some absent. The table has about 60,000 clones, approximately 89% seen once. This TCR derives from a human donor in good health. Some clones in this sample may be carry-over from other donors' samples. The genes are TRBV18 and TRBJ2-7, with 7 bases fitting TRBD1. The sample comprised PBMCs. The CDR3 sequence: CASSQGQPDEQYF. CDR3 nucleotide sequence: TGTGCCAGCTCACAGGGACAGCCTGACGAGCAGTACTTC.